These T cell receptor beta chains were read from a single sample in a study of identical twins. TCRdb reanalysed the 5' RACE reads using MiXCR and keeps one entry per CDR3 protein. The sample carries fewer than 250,000 distinct CDR3 sequences, roughly 15% recorded once. These data were likewise used in another study, on T cells expressing NK-cell markers.

Sequenced: CD8+ T cells sorted from blood. Source of these receptors: a woman between 18 and 29 years old in good health. Both conserved end residues are part of each CDR3. Fields, in order: clone size, J gene, V gene, D gene, CDR3 DNA, CDR3 protein. A D gene is named only where the DNA matches it firmly. Clone size is shown for a subset of rows, as once, few, many or a class of expanded clone.

clone_size: many
j_call: TRBJ2-5
v_call: TRBV14
d_call: TRBD1
cdr3_nt: TGTGCCAGCAGCCAAGATCCGAAAGGGGGCGTTCGGGAGACCCAGTACTTC
cdr3_aa: CASSQDPKGGVRETQYF

clone_size: few
j_call: TRBJ2-1
v_call: TRBV4-1
d_call: TRBD1
cdr3_nt: TGCGCCAGCAGCGCGCCGGGACAGAGTATTTACAATGAGCAGTTCTTC
cdr3_aa: CASSAPGQSIYNEQFF

clone_size: many
j_call: TRBJ2-7
v_call: TRBV12-3/TRBV12-4
d_call: NA
cdr3_nt: TGTGCCAGCACCCCTGGACGAGGGCCCCCCTACGAGCAGTACTTC
cdr3_aa: CASTPGRGPPYEQYF

clone_size: few
j_call: TRBJ2-5
v_call: TRBV12-3/TRBV12-4
d_call: NA
cdr3_nt: TGTGCCACCGCGGTGGCGGATCAAGAGACCCAGTACTTC
cdr3_aa: CATAVADQETQYF

clone_size: few
j_call: TRBJ2-1
v_call: TRBV7-2
d_call: NA
cdr3_nt: TGTGCCAGCAGCTTATGGGGGGGCGGGAATGAGCAGTTCTTC
cdr3_aa: CASSLWGGGNEQFF

clone_size: NA
j_call: TRBJ2-7
v_call: TRBV5-6
d_call: NA
cdr3_nt: TGTGCCAGGGGCTCCGGGGTCCTCGGGGAGCAGTACTTC
cdr3_aa: CARGSGVLGEQYF

clone_size: few
j_call: TRBJ2-7
v_call: TRBV15
d_call: TRBD2
cdr3_nt: TGTGCCACCAGCAGAGATCAACGGGGGGCCTACGAGCAGTACTTC
cdr3_aa: CATSRDQRGAYEQYF

clone_size: few
j_call: TRBJ2-1
v_call: TRBV7-6
d_call: NA
cdr3_nt: TGTGCCAGCAGCCCGATGCCCCGGGATGAGCAGTTCTTC
cdr3_aa: CASSPMPRDEQFF

clone_size: NA
j_call: TRBJ2-2
v_call: TRBV5-6
d_call: NA
cdr3_nt: TGTGCCAGCAGCTTTTCGTGGGATACCGGGGAGCTGTTTTTT
cdr3_aa: CASSFSWDTGELFF

clone_size: few
j_call: TRBJ2-5
v_call: TRBV6-1
d_call: TRBD1
cdr3_nt: TGTGCATCGAACAGGGGGCGCGGAGAGACCCAGTACTTC
cdr3_aa: CASNRGRGETQYF

clone_size: NA
j_call: TRBJ1-1
v_call: TRBV20-1
d_call: NA
cdr3_nt: TGCAGTGCGCCCCCGTTATACAACAGTCCAAGGACTGAAGCTTTCTTT
cdr3_aa: CSAPPLYNSPRTEAFF

clone_size: many
j_call: TRBJ2-1
v_call: TRBV6-2/TRBV6-3
d_call: TRBD2
cdr3_nt: TGTGCCAGCAGTTCAACTAGCGGCTACAATGAGCAGTTCTTC
cdr3_aa: CASSSTSGYNEQFF

clone_size: NA
j_call: TRBJ2-7
v_call: TRBV29-1
d_call: NA
cdr3_nt: TGCAGCGTTGTAGGCCGGGCTCGGGACGAGCAGTACTTC
cdr3_aa: CSVVGRARDEQYF

clone_size: few
j_call: TRBJ2-1
v_call: TRBV7-9
d_call: TRBD1
cdr3_nt: TGTGCCAGCAGCTCGATGACAGGGGGTACGCACAATGAGCAGTTCTTC
cdr3_aa: CASSSMTGGTHNEQFF

clone_size: NA
j_call: TRBJ2-2
v_call: TRBV27
d_call: TRBD1
cdr3_nt: TGTGCCAGCCGGGCGGCAGGGGGCCTTCTGAACACCGGGGAGCTGTTTTTT
cdr3_aa: CASRAAGGLLNTGELFF

clone_size: few
j_call: TRBJ2-1
v_call: TRBV9
d_call: NA
cdr3_nt: TGTGCCAGCAGCGTAGGAGCCGGGAATGAGCAGTTCTTC
cdr3_aa: CASSVGAGNEQFF

clone_size: few
j_call: TRBJ2-3
v_call: TRBV9
d_call: NA
cdr3_nt: TGTGCCAGCAGCGATGGGACGGCCTGGAACACAGATACGCAGTATTTT
cdr3_aa: CASSDGTAWNTDTQYF

clone_size: few
j_call: TRBJ2-1
v_call: TRBV5-1
d_call: NA
cdr3_nt: TGCGCCAGCAGCTTAAGACAGGAGCTATACAATGAGCAGTTCTTC
cdr3_aa: CASSLRQELYNEQFF

clone_size: NA
j_call: TRBJ2-1
v_call: TRBV3-1
d_call: NA
cdr3_nt: TGTGCCAGCAGCCAAGATCAGGAGAACCCTCCTTGGTTTGAGCAGTTCTTC
cdr3_aa: CASSQDQENPPWFEQFF

clone_size: NA
j_call: TRBJ2-2
v_call: TRBV10-2
d_call: NA
cdr3_nt: TGCGCCAGCAGAGACACCGGTGGCACCGGGGAGCTGTTTTTT
cdr3_aa: CASRDTGGTGELFF

clone_size: NA
j_call: TRBJ2-1
v_call: TRBV9
d_call: NA
cdr3_nt: TGTGCCAGCAGCGTAGAGGGAGGAGAGCAGTTCTTC
cdr3_aa: CASSVEGGEQFF

clone_size: NA
j_call: TRBJ1-2
v_call: TRBV5-6
d_call: NA
cdr3_nt: TGTGCCAGCAGCTTACAGGTTAATGGCTACACCTTC
cdr3_aa: CASSLQVNGYTF

clone_size: few
j_call: TRBJ2-5
v_call: TRBV11-1
d_call: TRBD2
cdr3_nt: TGTGCCAGCAGCTTAATGGTACGGACTAGCGGGCAACTCCAAGAGACCCAGTACTTC
cdr3_aa: CASSLMVRTSGQLQETQYF

clone_size: few
j_call: TRBJ2-3
v_call: TRBV9
d_call: NA
cdr3_nt: TGTGCCAGCACAGGAGGAACTAGCACAGATACGCAGTATTTT
cdr3_aa: CASTGGTSTDTQYF